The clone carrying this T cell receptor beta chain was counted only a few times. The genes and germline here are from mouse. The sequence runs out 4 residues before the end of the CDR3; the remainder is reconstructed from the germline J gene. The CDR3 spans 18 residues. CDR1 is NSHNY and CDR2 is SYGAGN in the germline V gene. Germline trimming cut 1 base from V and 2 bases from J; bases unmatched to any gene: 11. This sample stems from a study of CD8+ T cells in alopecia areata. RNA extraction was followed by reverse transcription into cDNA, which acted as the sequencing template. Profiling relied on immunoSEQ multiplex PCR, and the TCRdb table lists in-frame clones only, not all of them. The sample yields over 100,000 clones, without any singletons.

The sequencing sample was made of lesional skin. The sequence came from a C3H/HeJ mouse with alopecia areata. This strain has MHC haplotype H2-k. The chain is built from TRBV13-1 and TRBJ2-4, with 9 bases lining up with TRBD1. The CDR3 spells CASSDPSGTGWNQNTLYF. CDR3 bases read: TGTGCCAGCAGTGATCCCTCCGGGACAGGGTGGAATCAAAAC.